These T cell receptor beta chains were read from a single sample in a study of T cells in Graves' hyperthyroidism and ophthalmopathy. MiXCR, run by TCRdb on the multiplex PCR reads, gives a single entry per CDR3 protein. The sample lists about 510,000 distinct CDR3 sequences, about 46% occurring once. The sample taken for sequencing was peripheral blood or thyroid tissue (not recorded which). The receptors stem from an adult woman with Graves' disease, either hyperthyroidism or ophthalmopathy (not recorded which). The CDR3 runs from the conserved cysteine through the conserved F or W. D genes are given only for firm matches. Clone size, where shown, is once, few, many, or a class for clones that have expanded.

>TRBD1|TRBV7-9|TRBJ1-5|many
CASSFTTGGRDQPQHF
TGTGCCAGCAGCTTCACGACAGGGGGCAGGGATCAGCCCCAGCATTTT
>TRBD1|TRBV5-1|TRBJ2-7|many
CASSFRTGSYEQYF
TGCGCCAGCAGCTTTAGGACAGGCTCCTACGAGCAGTACTTC
>-|TRBV28|TRBJ2-7|few
CASNIGWGAYEQYF
TGTGCCAGCAACATCGGGTGGGGAGCCTACGAGCAGTACTTC
>TRBD2|TRBV2|TRBJ2-3|many
CASSETSGDTQYF
TGTGCCAGCAGTGAGACTAGCGGAGATACGCAGTATTTT
>TRBD2|TRBV29-1|TRBJ2-2|-
CSVEVDWRGTGELFF
TGCAGCGTTGAAGTTGACTGGCGGGGGACCGGGGAGCTGTTTTTT
>-|TRBV7-9|TRBJ1-2|-
CASSLGRGRGAANYGYTF
TGTGCCAGCAGCTTAGGGAGGGGTCGGGGGGCGGCGAACTATGGCTACACCTTC
>-|TRBV25-1|TRBJ1-1|-
CASNEQGHAEAFF
TGTGCCAGCAACGAGCAGGGACATGCTGAAGCTTTCTTT
>-|TRBV7-8|TRBJ1-1|-
CASSSAGAPMNTEAFF
TGTGCCAGCAGCTCAGCAGGGGCTCCCATGAACACTGAAGCTTTCTTT
>-|TRBV12-3/TRBV12-4|TRBJ2-7|-
CASSLVGQFHEQYF
TGTGCCAGCAGTTTAGTAGGGCAGTTCCACGAGCAGTACTTC
>-|TRBV12-3/TRBV12-4|TRBJ1-1|-
CASSFGPAPRTEAFF
TGTGCCAGCAGTTTCGGGCCGGCACCTCGGACTGAAGCTTTCTTT
>-|TRBV7-9|TRBJ2-7|-
CASSHPPGNEQYF
TGTGCCAGCAGCCACCCCCCCGGGAACGAGCAGTACTTC
>-|TRBV20-1|TRBJ2-7|-
CSARGVLEYEQYF
TGCAGTGCCAGAGGGGTTCTCGAGTACGAGCAGTACTTC
>TRBD1|TRBV19|TRBJ2-7|few
CASSINSGTGHEQYF
TGTGCCAGTAGTATAAATTCTGGGACAGGGCACGAGCAGTACTTC
>-|TRBV3-1|TRBJ1-3|few
CASSLRSSLSGNTIYF
TGTGCCAGCAGCTTAAGATCTTCACTCTCTGGAAACACCATATATTTT
>TRBD1|TRBV5-1|TRBJ1-1|many
CASSPATGGNTEAFF
TGCGCCAGCAGCCCTGCCACAGGGGGGAACACTGAAGCTTTCTTT
>TRBD1|TRBV20-1|TRBJ1-3|-
CSAATTGTDTIYF
TGCAGTGCTGCCACGACAGGGACGGACACCATATATTTT
>-|TRBV5-1|TRBJ1-2|-
CASSLKGVYGYNF
TGCGCCAGCAGCTTGAAAGGTGTCTACGGCTACAACTTC
>-|TRBV7-9|TRBJ2-7|few
CASGLGGDYEQYF
TGTGCCAGCGGTTTAGGCGGCGACTACGAGCAGTACTTC
>-|TRBV7-9|TRBJ1-3|many
CASSLSDSGNTIYF
TGTGCCAGCAGCTTATCAGATTCTGGAAACACCATATATTTT
>-|TRBV7-8|TRBJ2-7|-
CASSSFGKTGQDYEQYF
TGTGCCAGCAGCTCCTTTGGGAAAACGGGACAAGACTACGAGCAGTACTTC
>TRBD1|TRBV15|TRBJ1-1|-
CATSADRGNTEAFF
TGTGCCACCAGCGCGGACAGGGGGAACACTGAAGCTTTCTTT
>TRBD1|TRBV7-3|TRBJ2-3|-
CASSLSLQGADTQYF
TGTGCCAGCAGCTTAAGTCTGCAGGGGGCCGATACGCAGTATTTT
>-|TRBV2|TRBJ2-7|once
CASSEGGPTHYEQYF
TGTGCCAGCAGTGAAGGAGGACCGACTCACTACGAGCAGTACTTC
>-|TRBV7-9|TRBJ2-7|-
CASSADPSYEQYF
TGTGCCAGCAGCGCCGACCCCTCCTACGAGCAGTACTTC
>-|TRBV6-5|TRBJ1-1|-
CASSRLSSPEAFF
TGTGCCAGCAGTAGATTATCCTCCCCTGAAGCTTTCTTT
>TRBD2|TRBV7-9|TRBJ2-7|-
CASSLAGRASEQYF
TGTGCCAGCAGCTTAGCGGGGAGGGCTTCCGAGCAGTACTTC
>-|TRBV12-3/TRBV12-4|TRBJ1-3|once
CASSSPGTKNTIYF
TGTGCCAGCAGCTCTCCAGGGACGAAAAACACCATATATTTT
>-|TRBV6-1|TRBJ2-7|many
CASSEAGTRDYEQYF
TGTGCCAGCAGTGAAGCCGGGACAAGAGACTACGAGCAGTACTTC
>-|TRBV7-6|TRBJ1-2|-
CASSAGPNYGYTF
TGTGCCAGCAGCGCAGGGCCCAACTATGGCTACACCTTC
>-|TRBV29-1|TRBJ2-5|-
CSSTGREGQETQYF
TGCAGCTCGACAGGGAGGGAGGGCCAAGAGACCCAGTACTTC
>-|TRBV20-1|TRBJ2-7|-
CSAEYRQTYEQYF
TGCAGTGCCGAATACCGACAGACCTACGAGCAGTACTTC
>-|TRBV7-7|TRBJ1-1|-
CASSPLGDTEAFF
TGTGCCAGCAGCCCGCTTGGCGACACTGAAGCTTTCTTT
>-|TRBV7-6|TRBJ1-5|-
CASSRSLGNNQPQHF
TGTGCCAGCAGCCGGAGCCTGGGGAACAATCAGCCCCAGCATTTT
>-|TRBV15|TRBJ1-6|-
CATRGGPNGSPLHF
TGTGCGACTCGGGGAGGTCCGAATGGCTCACCCCTCCACTTT